The rows below give T cell receptor beta chains drawn from one sample of a study of breast tumors, draining lymph nodes, adjacent tissues. TCRdb re-analysed the multiplex PCR reads in MiXCR, keeping a single row per CDR3 protein. The sample includes 150,000 to 250,000 distinct CDR3 sequences, approximately 30% of them seen just once. Material for sequencing was axillary lymph node tissue. These receptors originate from a female donor with breast cancer. Some clones in this sample may be carry-over from other donors' samples. Each CDR3 is given with its conserved first and last residue. Each record gives: D gene, J gene, clone size, V gene, CDR3 protein, CDR3 DNA. A D gene is named only where the DNA matches it firmly. Expanded clones get a size class; other rows say once, few or many, or leave the size out.

>NA|TRBJ2-1|many|TRBV5-5
CASSLDVSGVQQFF
TGTGCCAGCAGCTTGGATGTCTCCGGGGTTCAGCAGTTCTTC
>NA|TRBJ1-5|many|TRBV6-4
CASSTRGFGGIQPQHF
TGTGCCAGCAGTACAAGAGGTTTCGGGGGCATTCAGCCCCAGCATTTT
>NA|TRBJ2-3|few|TRBV18
CASLPSSGGLSTDTQYF
TGTGCCAGCTTACCGTCGTCCGGGGGGCTTAGCACAGATACGCAGTATTTT
>NA|TRBJ2-1|many|TRBV7-2
CASSPGGPIEQFF
TGTGCCAGCAGCCCGGGGGGCCCAATTGAGCAGTTCTTC
>TRBD2|TRBJ2-6|NA|TRBV6-9
CASRGLALNTGELTF
TGTGCCAGCAGAGGACTAGCCCTCAACACCGGGGAGCTGACTTTC
>TRBD2|TRBJ2-2|many|TRBV20-1
CSARTSGTGELFF
TGCAGTGCTCGGACTAGCGGGACCGGGGAGCTGTTTTTT
>TRBD1|TRBJ1-2|NA|TRBV10-3
CAISGTGGSIGGYTF
TGTGCCATCAGTGGGACAGGGGGGTCGATTGGTGGCTACACCTTC
>NA|TRBJ1-6|NA|TRBV6-2/TRBV6-3
CASSHPTANNSPLHF
TGTGCCAGCAGTCACCCGACAGCAAATAATTCACCCCTCCACTTT
>TRBD2|TRBJ2-1|many|TRBV20-1
CSARARTSGGAGNEQFF
TGCAGTGCTAGAGCCAGGACTAGCGGGGGGGCGGGAAATGAGCAGTTCTTC
>TRBD1|TRBJ1-2|NA|TRBV7-2
CASSYGQEAYGYTF
TGTGCCAGCAGCTACGGACAGGAGGCCTATGGCTACACCTTC
>NA|TRBJ2-7|NA|TRBV6-5
CASGPYEQYF
TGTGCTAGCGGTCCATACGAGCAGTACTTC
>NA|TRBJ1-5|many|TRBV10-3
CAIRKTADNNQPQHF
TGTGCCATCAGAAAGACAGCTGACAACAATCAGCCCCAGCATTTT
>NA|TRBJ2-7|few|TRBV20-1
CSARDKDGKASYEQYF
TGCAGTGCTAGAGATAAGGACGGGAAAGCCTCCTACGAGCAGTACTTC
>TRBD1|TRBJ1-4|many|TRBV5-1
CASSTQGGTNEKLFF
TGCGCCAGCAGCACACAGGGGGGCACTAATGAAAAACTGTTTTTT
>NA|TRBJ2-5|few|TRBV27
CASSFSGDQETQYF
TGTGCCAGCAGTTTTTCAGGGGACCAAGAGACCCAGTACTTC
>NA|TRBJ1-5|many|TRBV19
CASSILGRQDSNQPQHF
TGTGCCAGTAGTATCCTGGGACGACAGGATAGCAATCAGCCCCAGCATTTT
>TRBD1|TRBJ1-2|many|TRBV18
CASSPRTGRYGYTF
TGTGCCAGCTCACCACGGACAGGGCGATATGGCTACACCTTC
>NA|TRBJ2-7|many|TRBV7-6
CASSFGQSYEQYF
TGTGCCAGCAGCTTCGGGCAGTCCTACGAGCAGTACTTC
>TRBD1|TRBJ2-1|few|TRBV18
CASSPGQAYNEQFF
TGTGCCAGCTCACCCGGACAGGCCTACAATGAGCAGTTCTTC
>NA|TRBJ2-2|NA|TRBV3-2
CASSQDGGDSNTGELFF
TGTGCCAGCAGCCAAGATGGGGGGGATTCGAACACCGGGGAGCTGTTTTTT
>TRBD1|TRBJ1-1|NA|TRBV6-5
CASRRGTGLREAFF
TGTGCCAGCAGGCGGGGGACAGGCCTACGGGAAGCTTTCTTT
>TRBD2|TRBJ2-3|NA|TRBV2
CASNRDYYTGDTQYF
TGTGCCAGCAACCGGGACTACTACACCGGGGATACGCAGTATTTT
>NA|TRBJ2-5|once|TRBV9
CASSATIAGVDQQTQYF
TGTGCCAGCAGCGCAACTATCGCGGGCGTCGACCAACAGACCCAGTACTTC
>TRBD1|TRBJ1-6|NA|TRBV10-3
CAISDGDRIPSPLHF
TGTGCCATCAGTGACGGGGACAGGATACCGTCACCCCTCCACTTT
>TRBD1|TRBJ1-4|NA|TRBV2
CASSGQGSEKLLF
TGTGCCAGCAGTGGACAGGGGTCGGAAAAACTGCTTTTT